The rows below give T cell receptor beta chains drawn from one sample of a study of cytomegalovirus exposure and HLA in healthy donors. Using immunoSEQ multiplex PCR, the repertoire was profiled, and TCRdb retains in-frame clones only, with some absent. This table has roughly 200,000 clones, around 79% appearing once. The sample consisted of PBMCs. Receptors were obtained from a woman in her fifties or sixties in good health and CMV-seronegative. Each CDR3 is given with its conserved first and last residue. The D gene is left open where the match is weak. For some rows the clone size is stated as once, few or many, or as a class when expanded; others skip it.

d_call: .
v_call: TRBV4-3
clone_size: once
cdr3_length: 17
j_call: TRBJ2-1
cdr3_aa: CASSQVGAVSGYNEQFF
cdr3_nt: TGCGCCAGCAGCCAAGTAGGAGCTGTGTCCGGATACAATGAGCAGTTCTTC

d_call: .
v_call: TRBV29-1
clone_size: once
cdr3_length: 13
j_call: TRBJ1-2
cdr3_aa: CSVLGVTSYGYTF
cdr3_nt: TGCAGCGTTTTAGGGGTGACCTCCTATGGCTACACCTTC

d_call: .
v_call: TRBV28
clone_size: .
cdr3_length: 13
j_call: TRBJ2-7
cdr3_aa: CASSAGASSEQYF
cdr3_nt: TGTGCCAGCAGTGCGGGGGCAAGCTCCGAGCAGTACTTC

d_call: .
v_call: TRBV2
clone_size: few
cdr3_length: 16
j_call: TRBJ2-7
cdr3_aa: CASGMRLGAGAYEQYF
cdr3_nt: TGTGCCAGCGGGATGAGATTGGGGGCGGGGGCCTACGAGCAGTACTTC

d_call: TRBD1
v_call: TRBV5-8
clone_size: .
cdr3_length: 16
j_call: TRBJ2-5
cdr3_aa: CASSPGGLPSKETQYF
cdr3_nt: TGTGCCAGCAGCCCAGGGGGTCTCCCGTCAAAAGAGACCCAGTACTTC

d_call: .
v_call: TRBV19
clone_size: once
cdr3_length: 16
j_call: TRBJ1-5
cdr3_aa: CASRREAGAANQPQHF
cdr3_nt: TGTGCCAGCCGAAGAGAGGCAGGGGCAGCCAATCAGCCCCAGCATTTT

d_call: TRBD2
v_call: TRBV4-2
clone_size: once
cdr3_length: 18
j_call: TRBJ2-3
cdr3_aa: CASSQGSIAGGYTDTQYF
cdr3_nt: TGTGCCAGCAGCCAGGGATCTATAGCGGGAGGTTACACAGATACGCAGTATTTT

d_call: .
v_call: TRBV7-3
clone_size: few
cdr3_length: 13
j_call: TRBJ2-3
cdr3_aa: CASSLMPEDTQYF
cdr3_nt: TGTGCCAGCAGCTTAATGCCGGAGGATACGCAGTATTTT

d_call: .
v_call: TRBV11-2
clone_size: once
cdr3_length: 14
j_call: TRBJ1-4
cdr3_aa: CARGGEATNEKLFF
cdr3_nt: TGTGCCAGGGGGGGTGAGGCAACTAATGAAAAACTGTTTTTT

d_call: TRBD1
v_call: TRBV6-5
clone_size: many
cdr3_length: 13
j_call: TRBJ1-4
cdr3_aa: CASSQTGYEKLFF
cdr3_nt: TGTGCCAGCAGTCAGACAGGGTACGAAAAACTGTTTTTT